This T cell receptor beta chain originates from a study of blood T cell repertoires in COVID-19 (dated by TCRdb to the early 2020s). With regard to the full study: Samples covering the acute and convalescent phases of COVID-19 were provided by collaborators in the United States, Italy and Spain. A de-identified subject ID, COVID-19 status, age in years and sex were almost always included in the sample metadata. HLA class I and class II types, where available, came from metadata supplied by the sample provider rather than from assay-based typing. Deeply sampled blood TCRbeta repertoires from subjects exposed to, actively infected with, or recovered from COVID-19 were included in the dataset. The prospective study material was composed of cDNA or gDNA derived from T cells, B-cell-depleted T cells, or PBMCs. The samples were drawn from two sources: the first 160 participants of the ongoing ImmuneRACE study, and about 1,300 subjects contributed by 6 global collaborators. A freely available public database, intended as a resource for researchers studying the immune response to SARS-CoV-2, is where the repertoires were released. The research as a whole found: How much clinical and demographic metadata was included differed by source and by participant, and the metadata was provided uncurated.

Trimming accounts for 3 bases at V and 9 bases at J, while the number of junction bases matched to no gene is 7. The CDR3 holds 14 amino acids from the cysteine to the phenylalanine. CDR3 DNA is the only sequence kept; it has 42 bases, read in frame from the first base. Per the germline V gene (reference sequence), GTSNPN is the CDR1 and SVGIG is the CDR2. Remarks on this clone: This receptor's antigen is unknown. No much larger clone is present one base from it, and per-base qualities are unavailable.

TCRbeta CDR3 regions were amplified from genomic DNA using the immunoSEQ Assay, a bias-controlled multiplex PCR. Concerning the study's data processing: Nucleated cell counts per sample were estimated from amplification of reference gene primers within the assay. Sequence reads were collapsed and filtered to measure the absolute abundance of every unique TCRbeta CDR3 rearrangement. For each sample, productive Simpson clonality was calculated as the square root of Simpson's diversity index over productive rearrangements. TCRdb provides this immuneACCESS table in a form limited to in-frame rearrangements. Some clones are lacking; in checked studies, under half of them reflect an unresolved V gene, and why the rest are absent is not known. The DNA gave D and trimming, while V, J and clone size come from that table. The sample table lists about 50,000 clones, roughly 87% of them with a count of one. About 6.7% of the sample belongs to the ten largest clones.

Whole blood was collected in K2EDTA tubes by collaborating institutions according to the institutions' own protocols. Collaborator samples were shipped for TCRbeta analysis as frozen whole blood, isolated PBMCs, or DNA extracted from either sample type. The receptor comes from a man aged 50 to 60 with active COVID-19. Sequencing was performed on peripheral blood. Recombination joined TRBV30 with TRBJ2-1; TRBD2 lines up with 11 middle nucleotides. The CDR3 region has the sequence CAWRIAGGPPEQFF. The nucleotides are TGTGCCTGGAGGATAGCGGGAGGGCCTCCTGAGCAGTTCTTC.